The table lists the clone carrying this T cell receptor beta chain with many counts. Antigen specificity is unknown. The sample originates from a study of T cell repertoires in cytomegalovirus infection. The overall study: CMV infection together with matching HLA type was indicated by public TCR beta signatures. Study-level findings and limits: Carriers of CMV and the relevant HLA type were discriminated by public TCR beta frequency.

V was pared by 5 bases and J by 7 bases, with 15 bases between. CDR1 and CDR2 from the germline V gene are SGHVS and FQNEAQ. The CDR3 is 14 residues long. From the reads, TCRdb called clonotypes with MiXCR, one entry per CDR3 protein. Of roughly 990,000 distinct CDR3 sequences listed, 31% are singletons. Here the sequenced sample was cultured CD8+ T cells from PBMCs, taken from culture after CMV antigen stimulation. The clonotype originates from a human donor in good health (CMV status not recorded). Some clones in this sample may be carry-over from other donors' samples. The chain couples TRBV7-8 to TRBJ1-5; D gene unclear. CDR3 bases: TGTGCCAGCAGCGCTAACCGAGTCGGGCAGCCCCAGCATTTT. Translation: CASSANRVGQPQHF.